These T cell receptor beta chains were read from a single sample in a study of CD8 T cells in Susac syndrome. TCRdb independently ran MiXCR on the immunoSEQ multiplex PCR reads; one entry per CDR3 protein. The table shows about 140,000 distinct CDR3 sequences, with 94% occurring only once. The source material was CD4+ T cells from PBMCs. These receptors originate from a human donor in good health. Each CDR3 is given with its conserved first and last residue. A D gene is named only where the DNA matches it firmly. Where a row states a size, it is once, few, many or the class of an expanded clone; other rows omit it.

v_call	clone_size	d_call	j_call	cdr3_nt	cdr3_aa
TRBV7-9	-	TRBD1	TRBJ2-5	TGTGCCAGCAGCTTGACAGGGGGAAGAGAGACCCAGTACTTC	CASSLTGGRETQYF
TRBV29-1	-	-	TRBJ2-2	TGCAGCGTTGAAGATGGGGGGAACACCGGGGAGCTGTTTTTT	CSVEDGGNTGELFF
TRBV5-1	-	-	TRBJ2-7	TGCGCCAGCAGCTTGGAGGGGTCCCCATCTTACGAGCAGTACTTC	CASSLEGSPSYEQYF
TRBV18	few	TRBD2	TRBJ2-2	TGTGCCAGCTCACGACGGACTAGCGGGAGACACCCGAACACCGGGGAGCTGTTTTTT	CASSRRTSGRHPNTGELFF
TRBV19	-	-	TRBJ2-3	TGTGCCAGTACCCTTCACGGGACACCGAAGGGAGATACGCAGTATTTT	CASTLHGTPKGDTQYF
TRBV11-2	-	-	TRBJ1-1	TGTGCCAGCAGCTTAAGCGGGGACACTGAAGCTTTCTTT	CASSLSGDTEAFF
TRBV12-3/TRBV12-4	-	TRBD2	TRBJ2-7	TGTGCCAGCAGTTTAGGTCCGCGCGGGGGGGAGCAGTACTTC	CASSLGPRGGEQYF
TRBV27	once	TRBD1	TRBJ1-2	TGTGCCAGCAGTGCCGGGACAGGGGGCTATGGCTACACCTTC	CASSAGTGGYGYTF
TRBV5-1	-	-	TRBJ2-2	TGCGCCAGCAGCGGGACGGCGGGGCGTAATGTCGGGGAGCTGTTTTTT	CASSGTAGRNVGELFF
TRBV12-3/TRBV12-4	-	-	TRBJ2-3	TGTGCCAGCAGTTCCGGGGTCGGAGATACGCAGTATTTT	CASSSGVGDTQYF
TRBV27	-	TRBD2	TRBJ2-7	TGTGCCAGCAGTATGGACAGGGTGACTTTGCTAGCGGGAGTAGGCGAGCAGTACTTC	CASSMDRVTLLAGVGEQYF
TRBV28	-	TRBD2	TRBJ2-3	TGTGCCAGCAGTTTGCAGCGGGACACAGATACGCAGTATTTT	CASSLQRDTDTQYF
TRBV7-2	-	-	TRBJ1-2	TGTGCCAGCAGCTTTGGCAGGGACTATGGCTACACCTTC	CASSFGRDYGYTF
TRBV30	-	-	TRBJ2-5	TGTGCCTGGAGTGTTGGCGGGACCTATCGGGAGACCCAGTACTTC	CAWSVGGTYRETQYF